A selection of T cell receptor beta chains follows, all from one sample in a study of T-cell memory formation after mild COVID-19. TCRdb re-called the 5' RACE reads with MiXCR, one entry per CDR3 protein. There are under 250,000 distinct CDR3 sequences in the sample; 9.5% to 10% occur only once, and around 3.4% lies in the top ten. The sequenced sample consisted of PBMCs or a T cell subset sorted from them (not recorded which). Receptors originate from a man between 18 and 35 years old who had mild COVID-19 (a few samples of this study predate the infection). Cell type and time point are not known. Both conserved end residues are part of each CDR3. Each record gives: clone size, V gene, D gene, J gene, CDR3 protein, CDR3 DNA. D genes are given only for firm matches. Some rows have no size entry. The others give once, few or many, or a class for an expanded clone.

clone_size: few; v_call: TRBV20-1; d_call: NA; j_call: TRBJ1-1; cdr3_aa: CSAPPAVNTEAFF; cdr3_nt: TGCAGTGCTCCCCCGGCGGTGAACACTGAAGCTTTCTTT
clone_size: NA; v_call: TRBV4-1; d_call: TRBD1; j_call: TRBJ1-4; cdr3_aa: CASSRITGGLGEKLFF; cdr3_nt: TGCGCAAGCAGCCGAATAACAGGGGGCTTAGGGGAAAAACTGTTTTTT
clone_size: few; v_call: TRBV18; d_call: TRBD1; j_call: TRBJ1-1; cdr3_aa: CASSPPARTGIETEAFF; cdr3_nt: TGTGCCAGCTCACCCCCCGCCCGGACAGGGATAGAAACTGAAGCTTTCTTT
clone_size: many; v_call: TRBV5-5; d_call: NA; j_call: TRBJ2-3; cdr3_aa: CASSLGRTDTQYF; cdr3_nt: TGTGCCAGCAGCCTGGGCCGCACAGATACGCAGTATTTT
clone_size: few; v_call: TRBV18; d_call: NA; j_call: TRBJ1-4; cdr3_aa: CASSRAVANEKLFF; cdr3_nt: TGTGCCAGCTCGAGGGCGGTGGCTAATGAAAAACTGTTTTTT
clone_size: NA; v_call: TRBV20-1; d_call: NA; j_call: TRBJ2-1; cdr3_aa: CSAEGRSYNEQFF; cdr3_nt: TGCAGTGCAGAGGGCCGTTCCTACAATGAGCAGTTCTTC
clone_size: NA; v_call: TRBV3-1; d_call: TRBD2; j_call: TRBJ2-3; cdr3_aa: CASSRSGADTQYF; cdr3_nt: TGTGCCAGCAGCCGAAGCGGGGCAGATACGCAGTATTTT
clone_size: few; v_call: TRBV29-1; d_call: NA; j_call: TRBJ1-1; cdr3_aa: CSATPGGMNTEAFF; cdr3_nt: TGCAGCGCCACCCCTGGGGGCATGAACACTGAAGCTTTCTTT
clone_size: few; v_call: TRBV12-3/TRBV12-4; d_call: TRBD2; j_call: TRBJ2-2; cdr3_aa: CASSPAGLRFGELFF; cdr3_nt: TGTGCCAGCAGTCCAGCGGGGCTTAGGTTCGGGGAGCTGTTTTTT
clone_size: few; v_call: TRBV6-2/TRBV6-3; d_call: NA; j_call: TRBJ2-4; cdr3_aa: CASSNRETRLLAKNIQYF; cdr3_nt: TGTGCCAGCAGTAACCGGGAAACGCGCCTACTAGCCAAAAACATTCAGTACTTC
clone_size: many; v_call: TRBV28; d_call: NA; j_call: TRBJ2-7; cdr3_aa: CASIRGFEDEQYF; cdr3_nt: TGTGCCAGCATCCGGGGGTTTGAGGACGAGCAGTACTTC
clone_size: few; v_call: TRBV9; d_call: TRBD2; j_call: TRBJ2-7; cdr3_aa: CASSPRLLAGAYEQYF; cdr3_nt: TGTGCCAGCAGCCCCCGCTTGCTAGCGGGGGCCTACGAGCAGTACTTC
clone_size: few; v_call: TRBV5-5; d_call: NA; j_call: TRBJ2-2; cdr3_aa: CASSLLKGELFF; cdr3_nt: TGTGCCAGCAGCTTGCTTAAGGGAGAGCTGTTTTTT
clone_size: few; v_call: TRBV5-1; d_call: NA; j_call: TRBJ2-3; cdr3_aa: CASSSGPGVTDTQYF; cdr3_nt: TGCGCCAGCAGCTCCGGTCCGGGTGTCACAGATACGCAGTATTTT
clone_size: once; v_call: TRBV10-3; d_call: NA; j_call: TRBJ1-5; cdr3_aa: CAISDQDNNQPQHF; cdr3_nt: TGTGCCATCAGTGACCAGGACAACAATCAGCCCCAGCATTTT
clone_size: few; v_call: TRBV30; d_call: TRBD2; j_call: TRBJ2-1; cdr3_aa: CAWRERLERGGLNEQFF; cdr3_nt: TGTGCCTGGAGAGAACGTTTGGAGCGGGGGGGCCTGAATGAGCAGTTCTTC
clone_size: many; v_call: TRBV12-3/TRBV12-4; d_call: NA; j_call: TRBJ1-1; cdr3_aa: CASSFRLNPEAFF; cdr3_nt: TGTGCCAGCAGTTTCAGGTTGAATCCTGAAGCTTTCTTT
clone_size: many; v_call: TRBV7-2; d_call: NA; j_call: TRBJ2-5; cdr3_aa: CASSSTGVQTQYF; cdr3_nt: TGTGCCAGCAGCTCGACAGGAGTCCAGACCCAGTACTTC
clone_size: NA; v_call: TRBV7-2; d_call: TRBD2; j_call: TRBJ2-5; cdr3_aa: CASSFAGGPETQYF; cdr3_nt: TGTGCCAGCAGCTTCGCGGGGGGGCCTGAGACCCAGTACTTC
clone_size: NA; v_call: TRBV7-2; d_call: NA; j_call: TRBJ2-3; cdr3_aa: CASSLAQGVLGADTQYF; cdr3_nt: TGTGCCAGCAGCTTAGCGCAAGGGGTGTTGGGGGCAGATACGCAGTATTTT
clone_size: few; v_call: TRBV2; d_call: NA; j_call: TRBJ1-2; cdr3_aa: CASSGQGGGGYTF; cdr3_nt: TGTGCCAGCAGTGGGCAAGGAGGCGGGGGCTACACCTTC
clone_size: few; v_call: TRBV5-1; d_call: TRBD2; j_call: TRBJ2-3; cdr3_aa: CASSQASGGALDTQYF; cdr3_nt: TGCGCCAGCAGCCAAGCTAGCGGGGGGGCCTTAGATACGCAGTATTTT
clone_size: few; v_call: TRBV20-1; d_call: NA; j_call: TRBJ2-5; cdr3_aa: CSATGGGQETQYF; cdr3_nt: TGCAGTGCTACTGGGGGAGGTCAAGAGACCCAGTACTTC
clone_size: few; v_call: TRBV20-1; d_call: TRBD2; j_call: TRBJ2-1; cdr3_aa: CSARELAGVYNEQFF; cdr3_nt: TGCAGTGCTCGGGAACTAGCGGGCGTATACAATGAGCAGTTCTTC
clone_size: many; v_call: TRBV5-1; d_call: NA; j_call: TRBJ2-5; cdr3_aa: CASSPMDPRETQYF; cdr3_nt: TGCGCCAGCAGCCCCATGGACCCACGGGAGACCCAGTACTTC
clone_size: few; v_call: TRBV6-5; d_call: TRBD1; j_call: TRBJ1-6; cdr3_aa: CASSHGTDSLGLEGSPLHF; cdr3_nt: TGTGCCAGCAGTCACGGGACAGACTCCCTAGGACTGGAAGGCTCACCCCTCCACTTT
clone_size: NA; v_call: TRBV2; d_call: NA; j_call: TRBJ2-7; cdr3_aa: CASSVGGLEQYF; cdr3_nt: TGTGCCAGCAGTGTGGGTGGGCTCGAGCAGTACTTC
clone_size: NA; v_call: TRBV5-1; d_call: TRBD1; j_call: TRBJ2-7; cdr3_aa: CASSFDRGLYEQYF; cdr3_nt: TGCGCCAGCAGCTTTGACAGGGGGCTCTACGAGCAGTACTTC
clone_size: NA; v_call: TRBV11-1; d_call: TRBD1; j_call: TRBJ1-5; cdr3_aa: CASSRDRGEPQHF; cdr3_nt: TGTGCCAGCAGCCGGGACAGGGGTGAACCCCAGCATTTT
clone_size: NA; v_call: TRBV12-3/TRBV12-4; d_call: TRBD2; j_call: TRBJ2-5; cdr3_aa: CASRPGLAGGQVQYF; cdr3_nt: TGTGCCAGCAGGCCGGGACTAGCGGGGGGGCAGGTCCAGTACTTC
clone_size: NA; v_call: TRBV6-6; d_call: TRBD1; j_call: TRBJ1-1; cdr3_aa: CASSYMTGGNTEAFF; cdr3_nt: TGTGCCAGCAGTTACATGACAGGGGGGAACACTGAAGCTTTCTTT
clone_size: NA; v_call: TRBV6-5; d_call: NA; j_call: TRBJ1-1; cdr3_aa: CASYTRRAGTEAFF; cdr3_nt: TGTGCCAGCTACACTAGAAGGGCGGGGACTGAAGCTTTCTTT
clone_size: NA; v_call: TRBV28; d_call: TRBD1; j_call: TRBJ1-2; cdr3_aa: CASRNPGTVYGYTF; cdr3_nt: TGTGCCAGCAGGAACCCCGGGACAGTCTATGGCTACACCTTC
clone_size: few; v_call: TRBV12-3/TRBV12-4; d_call: NA; j_call: TRBJ1-5; cdr3_aa: CASRRGERDQPQHF; cdr3_nt: TGTGCCAGCAGGCGAGGAGAGCGAGATCAGCCCCAGCATTTT
clone_size: few; v_call: TRBV3-1; d_call: TRBD1; j_call: TRBJ1-6; cdr3_aa: CASSQTGTDSPLHF; cdr3_nt: TGTGCCAGCAGCCAGACAGGGACGGATTCACCCCTCCACTTT
clone_size: NA; v_call: TRBV7-2; d_call: NA; j_call: TRBJ1-5; cdr3_aa: CASSLGGKPQHF; cdr3_nt: TGTGCCAGCAGCTTAGGGGGGAAGCCCCAGCATTTT
clone_size: many; v_call: TRBV10-3; d_call: TRBD2; j_call: TRBJ2-7; cdr3_aa: CAISESTSGGDEQYF; cdr3_nt: TGTGCCATCAGTGAGTCGACTAGCGGGGGCGACGAGCAGTACTTC
clone_size: NA; v_call: TRBV20-1; d_call: TRBD2; j_call: TRBJ2-5; cdr3_aa: CSVSRASGGQETQYF; cdr3_nt: TGCAGTGTCAGCCGGGCTAGCGGGGGGCAAGAGACCCAGTACTTC
clone_size: NA; v_call: TRBV12-3/TRBV12-4; d_call: TRBD1; j_call: TRBJ2-5; cdr3_aa: CASSLRQGFQETQYF; cdr3_nt: TGTGCCAGCAGTTTAAGACAGGGATTTCAAGAGACCCAGTACTTC
clone_size: NA; v_call: TRBV11-2; d_call: NA; j_call: TRBJ1-6; cdr3_aa: CASGRSYNSPLHF; cdr3_nt: TGTGCCTCCGGGAGATCCTATAATTCACCCCTCCACTTT
clone_size: few; v_call: TRBV4-1; d_call: NA; j_call: TRBJ2-5; cdr3_aa: CASSQGNGETQYF; cdr3_nt: TGCGCCAGCAGCCAGGGGAATGGGGAGACCCAGTACTTC
clone_size: few; v_call: TRBV19; d_call: TRBD1; j_call: TRBJ1-5; cdr3_aa: CASTKGDRGNQPQHF; cdr3_nt: TGTGCCAGTACCAAAGGCGACAGGGGCAATCAGCCCCAGCATTTT
clone_size: NA; v_call: TRBV3-1; d_call: NA; j_call: TRBJ1-2; cdr3_aa: CASSQRDGYGYTF; cdr3_nt: TGTGCCAGCAGCCAACGTGACGGATATGGCTACACCTTC
clone_size: few; v_call: TRBV6-5; d_call: TRBD1; j_call: TRBJ1-5; cdr3_aa: CASKGQGSQPQHF; cdr3_nt: TGTGCCAGCAAAGGACAGGGGTCTCAGCCCCAGCATTTT
clone_size: NA; v_call: TRBV18; d_call: NA; j_call: TRBJ2-7; cdr3_aa: CASSPRHGQGYEQYF; cdr3_nt: TGTGCCAGCTCACCTCGACACGGGCAGGGGTACGAGCAGTACTTC
clone_size: NA; v_call: TRBV5-1; d_call: NA; j_call: TRBJ1-1; cdr3_aa: CASSLGVTGRNTEAFF; cdr3_nt: TGCGCCAGCAGCTTGGGGGTGACAGGTAGGAACACTGAAGCTTTCTTT
clone_size: NA; v_call: TRBV20-1; d_call: NA; j_call: TRBJ2-1; cdr3_aa: CSASPPASYNEQFF; cdr3_nt: TGCAGTGCCAGTCCGCCGGCGTCCTACAATGAGCAGTTCTTC
clone_size: once; v_call: TRBV6-5; d_call: NA; j_call: TRBJ2-3; cdr3_aa: CASSYRGPSSTDTQYF; cdr3_nt: TGTGCCAGCAGTTACAGGGGACCCTCTAGCACAGATACGCAGTATTTT
clone_size: few; v_call: TRBV12-3/TRBV12-4; d_call: TRBD2; j_call: TRBJ2-1; cdr3_aa: CASSPPGLAGGYNEQFF; cdr3_nt: TGTGCCAGCAGTCCCCCGGGACTAGCGGGGGGTTACAATGAGCAGTTCTTC
clone_size: NA; v_call: TRBV5-6; d_call: TRBD1; j_call: TRBJ1-2; cdr3_aa: CASSLRTGRYGYTF; cdr3_nt: TGTGCCAGCAGCTTGCGGACAGGGCGCTATGGCTACACCTTC
clone_size: NA; v_call: TRBV3-1; d_call: TRBD2; j_call: TRBJ2-3; cdr3_aa: CASTRGGTDTQYF; cdr3_nt: TGTGCCAGCACTCGGGGGGGCACAGATACGCAGTATTTT
clone_size: NA; v_call: TRBV20-1; d_call: TRBD1; j_call: TRBJ2-3; cdr3_aa: CSAWTGQTGGLAVLSTDTQYF; cdr3_nt: TGCAGTGCTTGGACGGGACAGACCGGCGGTCTCGCCGTGTTGAGCACAGATACGCAGTATTTT
clone_size: many; v_call: TRBV6-5; d_call: NA; j_call: TRBJ1-3; cdr3_aa: CASSYDGRSGNTIYF; cdr3_nt: TGTGCCAGCAGTTACGACGGCCGCTCTGGAAACACCATATATTTT
clone_size: NA; v_call: TRBV23-1; d_call: NA; j_call: TRBJ2-7; cdr3_aa: CASSQATGNEQYF; cdr3_nt: TGCGCCAGCAGTCAGGCCACGGGAAACGAGCAGTACTTC
clone_size: few; v_call: TRBV9; d_call: NA; j_call: TRBJ2-3; cdr3_aa: CASRPTGDTQYF; cdr3_nt: TGTGCCAGCAGACCCACCGGAGATACGCAGTATTTT
clone_size: many; v_call: TRBV6-5; d_call: TRBD1; j_call: TRBJ1-5; cdr3_aa: CASSRAGTGGNQPQHF; cdr3_nt: TGTGCCAGCAGTCGGGCCGGGACAGGGGGGAATCAGCCCCAGCATTTT
clone_size: NA; v_call: TRBV5-1; d_call: TRBD1; j_call: TRBJ1-2; cdr3_aa: CASYPGQQTYGYTF; cdr3_nt: TGCGCCAGCTACCCGGGACAGCAAACTTATGGCTACACCTTC
clone_size: NA; v_call: TRBV12-3/TRBV12-4; d_call: NA; j_call: TRBJ2-6; cdr3_aa: CASTLNGVSGANVLTF; cdr3_nt: TGTGCCAGCACCCTAAACGGGGTCTCTGGGGCCAACGTCCTGACTTTC
clone_size: few; v_call: TRBV7-2; d_call: TRBD1; j_call: TRBJ1-1; cdr3_aa: CASSLNRGTTEAFF; cdr3_nt: TGTGCCAGCAGCTTAAACAGGGGGACCACTGAAGCTTTCTTT